This T cell receptor (beta chain) emerged from a study of cytomegalovirus exposure and HLA in healthy donors (TCRdb year 2017). At the level of the whole study: An earlier analysis of approximately 640 of the donors reported more than 250 Gb of sequence data and 100 million to 140 million unique TCR beta sequences from 150 million to 200 million T cells. In an earlier analysis of a few hundred of the donors, high-throughput TCR beta sequencing was used to judge whether each TCR beta V gene segment behaved as functional or pseudogenic. Among the approximately 400 genotyped donors, around 81% belonged to the genetic ancestry cluster associated with self-reported Caucasian donors. About 280 gigabases of sequencing data and 91 million or so unique TCR sequences made up an early release that covered 640 HLA-typed donors. Roughly 5 DR-DQ haplotypes were handled as single units for association and clustering because linkage in the cohort was strong. The aim of the study was to test whether cataloging public T cell receptors could identify signatures of past pathogen exposure. To predict cytomegalovirus infection status, the study combined high-throughput TCR immunosequencing, statistical association of individual TCRs with disease status, and machine learning. A later analysis re-examined previously published TCR beta repertoires from more than 550 donors and added high-resolution HLA genotyping to investigate patterns of TCR occurrence. Donor age, sex, ethnicity and CMV serostatus were compiled alongside the repertoire data. The number of typed donors differed by locus: about 620-640 for A, B, C, DRB1 and DQB1; 500 to 550 for DQA1; 600 to 610 for DPA1; and 400 to 480 for DPB1. All discovery cohort repertoires had been generated on a single sequencing platform. In the later analysis, no new phenotypic data were used to find candidate immune exposures; instead, reliance was placed on TCR beta sequences and their occurrence across donors. A later genetic analysis took genome-wide SNP genotypes for about three fifths of the 666 donors and used that subset as a discovery cohort. Along with the roughly 670-subject first cohort, a separate validation cohort of over a hundred different subjects was used. The study used immunosequencing to profile the T cell repertoires of around 600 subjects and linked those repertoires to cytomegalovirus serostatus. Among 398 genotyped donors of the cohort, an average of approximately 240,000 unique TCR beta nucleotide sequences was sequenced per donor, of which about 19% were non-productive. Both class I and class II loci were covered by HLA typing, at four-digit resolution. Points the paper makes about the study in general: The 87-base-pair reads could not distinguish some IMGT-functional V segments, including TRBV6-2 and TRBV6-3, so those segments were excluded. In an earlier analysis of about 550 of the donors, most TCR beta V segments were observed in productive rearrangements about 90% or about 30% of the time, broadly matching IMGT annotations. In this cohort, only TCR beta chains were sequenced, and detectable features were limited by the absence of alpha or paired-chain data. Because HLA typing was unavailable for some donors at each locus, only the typed subset was used in association tests. According to the authors, the approach could potentially be generalized to other disease states and immunological phenotypes. V-gene and J-gene trimming of TCR beta chains was associated with a missense DCLRE1C variant in a later genetic analysis, and the association was replicated in an independent cohort. A few of the identified cytomegalovirus-associated TCR beta chains were confirmed in vitro to be specific for cytomegalovirus antigens. Sequencing depth was assumed to be roughly uniform across donors in the presence/absence analyses, though that assumption may not hold. According to a later analysis, most CMV-associated TCR beta chains appeared to be HLA-restricted, and the HLA associations seemed to be driven largely by CMV exposure. Strong co-occurrence of HLA alleles, especially DR and DQ, made assigning TCR associations to individual alleles difficult. Because counts were too low, roughly 18 rarely observed V segments, including chromosome 9 orphons, were left out of the earlier analysis of about 620 of the donors. The only immune exposure information available for the cohort was CMV serostatus. Specific HLA alleles were associated with over 15,000 TCR beta sequences at a false discovery rate of 0.05 in a later analysis. Correlated functional status among segregating V segments might reflect linkage disequilibrium, but an unknown experimental factor could not be ruled out. According to a later analysis, parvovirus B19, influenza, CMV and Epstein-Barr virus appeared linked to several top co-occurrence clusters. The study listed 164 TCR beta chains as associated with cytomegalovirus. While some public TCRs were present in many individuals, most TCR sequences turned up only very rarely across donors. According to a later genetic analysis, donors in an Asian-associated ancestry cluster had fewer N-insertions in productive TCRs than the roughly 700-donor mean. A later analysis found that HLA-associated TCR beta chains were more clonally expanded and had lower generation probabilities than equally common non-associated chains. A further reported finding was that TCR beta sequences accurately predicted the HLA-A and HLA-B alleles for most subjects in the first cohort. In a later analysis, TCR association rates were found to vary across HLA loci, with the most associated TCRs seen for DRB1 alleles and the fewest for HLA-C alleles. A cluster of highly shared sequence variants was judged likely to be a technical artifact of the sequencing pipeline. The classifier was reported to diagnose cytomegalovirus status with high specificity and sensitivity in both the original cohort and the validation cohort.

Library creation used the immunoSEQ multiplex PCR assay. For the multiplex PCR, a mixture combining 60 forward primers for TCR Vbeta segments and 13 reverse primers for TCR Jbeta segments was used. A multiplex PCR assay on genomic DNA amplified the CDR3 region of rearranged TCR beta genes. Amplified TCR beta libraries were sequenced as 87-base-pair reads on the Illumina HiSeq System. Concerning the study's data processing: A later analysis tallied 80 million to 95 million unique TCR beta chains across the 666 repertoires, and about 10 million of those chains were shared by two or more donors. To remove PCR and sequencing errors, raw reads were error-corrected and collapsed into unique sequences using a nearest-neighbor algorithm that merged closely related sequences. CDR3 sequences were aligned to IMGT reference sequences to assign V, D and J gene segments. For a sequence to be retained, a match of at least six nucleotides was required to both a V gene segment and a J gene segment. A rearrangement counted as productive if the CDR3 had no stop codons and remained in frame with V and J, and every other rearrangement counted as non-productive. Following IMGT convention, CDR3 was defined as the stretch from the second conserved V-encoded cysteine up to the conserved J-encoded phenylalanine. The earlier analysis of some 580 of the donors excluded any sequence lacking an unambiguous match to a single V gene segment. An earlier analysis of a few hundred of the donors classified V segments as functional when productive rearrangements were above 56.7% and as segregating when the standard deviation between donors was above 5%. A statistical classification framework was built for diagnosing cytomegalovirus status from the catalog of TCR beta chain sequences. A later analysis assigned V and J genes by comparing TCR nucleotide sequences with IMGT/GENE-DB human TR gene sequences. The TCRdist pipeline was used in a later analysis to assign CDR3 sequences and most-parsimonious VDJ recombination scenarios. In a later analysis, each TCR beta chain was defined by its CDR3 amino acid sequence together with its V-gene family, and reads without a unique V-gene family were excluded. To address suspected cross-contamination and a sequencing artifact, a later analysis removed around 590 highly shared, low-generation-probability nucleotide sequences. In a later analysis, a clonal expansion index for each public chain was calculated from normalized within-repertoire ranks of inferred template counts. In a later analysis, generation probabilities were computed with a VDJ recombination model fitted to out-of-frame rearrangements, and the resulting probabilities were checked against IGoR. In a later analysis, TCR-TCR, TCR-HLA and TCR-CMV co-occurrence was scored with hypergeometric tests, and a repertoire-size bias correction was applied to TCR pairs. False discovery rates were estimated in a later analysis by permuting HLA or CMV assignments 20 times. In a later analysis, co-occurring TCRs were grouped with DBSCAN, and TCRdist sequence similarity was added when clustering was performed within HLA-allele-positive subsets. For co-occurrence clustering, repertoires with fewer than 30,000 or more than 120,000 public chains were excluded, along with four to six repertoires with anomalous nucleotide sharing. Drawn from immuneACCESS, this table holds only the in-frame rearrangements with V and J called that TCRdb kept. Clones are partly lost; checked studies trace under half to an unresolved V gene and leave the rest unexplained. For V, J and clone size, that table is used; D and trimming come from the DNA. This sample gives around 200,000 clones in total; around 79% of them show up just once. Roughly 4.5% of the sample is taken by the ten largest.

From the germline V gene (reference sequence), CDR1 is SEHNR and CDR2 is FQNEAQ. The cysteine opens and the phenylalanine closes a CDR3 of 15 amino acids. Only the CDR3 portion is preserved as DNA: 45 bases, with reading frame beginning at the first base. The V end loses 5 bases and the J end loses 2 bases, and a stretch of 13 bases separates them. The cohort comprised hundreds of healthy bone marrow donors. All cohort members were sampled while nominally healthy, although unrecorded immune exposures were likely present. The donor tested CMV seropositive, placing the donor among the roughly 300 seropositive members of the cohort. A peripheral blood sample was collected from each donor, and TCR beta sequencing was performed on peripheral blood mononuclear cells. The Qiagen DNeasy Blood Extraction Kit was used to extract genomic DNA from the blood cell samples. About this clone itself: Its antigen specificity is not known. No base quality values were provided; no much bigger clone lies one nucleotide off.

Recombination linked TRBV7-9 to TRBJ2-1; the best D guess is TRBD2, with 5 bases matching. Sequencing used PBMCs. This receptor was identified in a woman aged 25 to 39 in good health and CMV-seropositive. This receptor has the CDR3 CASSLGEITYNEQFF. The sequenced DNA: TGTGCCAGCAGCCTCGGGGAGATCACCTACAATGAGCAGTTCTTC.